This T cell receptor (beta chain) was identified in a study of cytomegalovirus exposure and HLA in healthy donors. Whole-study findings and limits: The records held CMV serostatus as the only immune exposure information. Cytomegalovirus-associated TCR beta chains were listed, numbering more than 150. For most TCR beta V segments, an earlier analysis put the productive rate at about 87% or about 30% of the time. Later, TCR association rates were found to vary by HLA locus, highest for DRB1 and lowest for HLA-C.

The germline V gene encodes CDR1 MNHEY and CDR2 SVGAGI. This CDR3 has 14 residues. V dropped 10 bases and J dropped 7 bases, with 17 bases sitting between them. PCR employed 60 Vbeta and 13 Jbeta primers. TCRdb keeps only in-frame clones here, not all; method: immunoSEQ multiplex PCR. The data hold 150,000 or so clones, with around 76% observed a single time. A word on this clone: Its specificity is unknown.

This sequence joins TRBV6-5 and TRBJ1-6; maybe TRBD1 (5 bases). The sequence was obtained from a woman aged 40 to 49 in good health and CMV-seronegative. The sequenced material came from PBMCs. The DNA for the CDR3 is TGTGCCACTGCTAGCGGGGCCGTCAATTCACCCCTCCACTTT. Residues: CATASGAVNSPLHF.